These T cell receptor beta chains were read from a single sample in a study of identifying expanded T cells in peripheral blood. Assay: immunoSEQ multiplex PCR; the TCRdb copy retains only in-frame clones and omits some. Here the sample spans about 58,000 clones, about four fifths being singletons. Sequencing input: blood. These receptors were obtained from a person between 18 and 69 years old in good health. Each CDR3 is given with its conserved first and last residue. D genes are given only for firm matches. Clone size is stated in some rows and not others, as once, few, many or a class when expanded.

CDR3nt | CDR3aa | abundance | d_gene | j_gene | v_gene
TGTGCCAGCAGTTACAATCCATACACCTACAATGAGCAGTTCTTC | CASSYNPYTYNEQFF | . | . | TRBJ2-1 | TRBV6-5
TGCAGCGTTTTTATCACAGATACGCAGTATTTT | CSVFITDTQYF | . | . | TRBJ2-3 | TRBV29-1
TGTGCCAGCAGCTTACAGAATACGCAGTATTTT | CASSLQNTQYF | . | . | TRBJ2-3 | TRBV5-6
TGTGCCAGCAGCTCGTTGACTAGCTGGGAGCAGTACTTC | CASSSLTSWEQYF | . | TRBD2 | TRBJ2-7 | TRBV11-3
TGCAGCGTTATGCAGTGGGACAATACCCTCTATGGCTACACCTTC | CSVMQWDNTLYGYTF | . | . | TRBJ1-2 | TRBV29-1
TGTGCCAGCAGTTATTTAGGGGGGGGTGAAGCTGAAGCTTTCTTT | CASSYLGGGEAEAFF | . | . | TRBJ1-1 | TRBV27
TGTGCCAGCAGCCAAGGGGGACTAGGGGAGACCCAGTACTTC | CASSQGGLGETQYF | . | TRBD2 | TRBJ2-5 | TRBV14
TGTGCCAGCAGCCCAGGGGCTAGCGGGGGGATAGGGGAGACCCAGTACTTC | CASSPGASGGIGETQYF | once | TRBD2 | TRBJ2-5 | TRBV11-2
TGTGCCAGCAGCTTTCCCGGGACAGGGGGTTCCAAGCAGTACTTC | CASSFPGTGGSKQYF | . | TRBD1 | TRBJ2-7 | TRBV5-6
TGCAGCGCCCAGACTGGGCCCTACGAGCAGTACTTC | CSAQTGPYEQYF | . | . | TRBJ2-7 | TRBV29-1
TGTGCCTGGAGTACGGGACAGGGGGCGGCGAAGACTGAAGCTTTCTTT | CAWSTGQGAAKTEAFF | . | TRBD1 | TRBJ1-1 | TRBV30
TGTGCCAGCAGACAGGGGGTAAAACTGTTTTTT | CASRQGVKLFF | once | TRBD1 | TRBJ1-4 | TRBV2
TGTGCCAGCAGTTATGTGGGCGGGGAGCAGTTCTTC | CASSYVGGEQFF | few | . | TRBJ2-1 | TRBV6-5
TGTGCCAGTAGTATTCGGGGGATGAACACTGAAGCTTTCTTT | CASSIRGMNTEAFF | . | . | TRBJ1-1 | TRBV19
TGTGCCAGCCATAGTCTTGGTGGCACTGAAGCTTTCTTT | CASHSLGGTEAFF | . | . | TRBJ1-1 | TRBV2
TGTGCCAGCTCACCGAGCTTAAACTATGGCTACACCTTC | CASSPSLNYGYTF | . | . | TRBJ1-2 | TRBV18
TGTGCCAGCACCCCCTGGGGAAACTATGGCTACACCTTC | CASTPWGNYGYTF | . | . | TRBJ1-2 | TRBV6-5